This T cell receptor (beta chain) came from a study of blood T cell repertoires in COVID-19. Turning to the study itself: Samples representing acute and convalescent COVID-19 were sourced from the United States, Italy and Spain. T cells, B-cell-depleted T cells, or PBMCs provided the cDNA or gDNA that served as material.

Original processing methods: It was from reference gene primer amplification that nucleated cell counts were estimated. Repertoires were generated with immunoSEQ multiplex PCR, while TCRdb's copy carries only in-frame clones and drops some. The V and J calls and the clone size are those of that table, but D and trimming were determined from the DNA. Among approximately 75,000 clones, roughly 83% were seen once, and the ten largest hold around 6.9%. Patients in Seattle were enrolled during active infection, then followed longitudinally. This CDR3 is built from 16 residues. Germline-derived CDR1 and CDR2 are SGHRS and YFSETQ. The junction had 6 bases not matched to a gene; V was cut back by 2 bases and J by 0 bases.

The gene calls are TRBV5-1 and TRBJ2-7; TRBD2 agrees at 9 bases. The source is a man under 40 with COVID-19, enrolled during active disease. The sequenced material came from peripheral blood. The CDR3 DNA follows: TGCGCCAGCAGCTTTTCTAGCGGGGAAAGCTCCTACGAGCAGTACTTC. It encodes CASSFSSGESSYEQYF.